The source of this T cell receptor beta chain is a study of T cells in Graves' hyperthyroidism and ophthalmopathy. Study-wide context: Peripheral blood sampling occurred at initial diagnosis, before any treatment.

The CDR3 loop spans 15 amino acids. V dropped 5 bases and J dropped 3 bases, with 17 bases sitting between them. The germline CDR1 and CDR2 sequences are SGHRS and YFSETQ. Researchers took RNA transcripts and amplified the TCR beta CDR3 regions from them. With the HTBI primer set, the TCR CDR3 went through a first round of RT-PCR. TCRdb reprocessed the multiplex PCR reads with MiXCR, giving one entry per CDR3 protein. Found here are some 550,000 distinct CDR3 sequences, under 25% of them singletons; the top ten hold approximately 26%. This clonotype occurred a few times. Aged 18 to 65, the patients had hyperthyroidism that was newly diagnosed and had lasted under 2 months.

The genes are TRBV5-1 and TRBJ2-5, with D perhaps TRBD1 or TRBD2 (6 bases each). The TCR sequence derives from a man younger than 35 with Graves' hyperthyroidism. Specimen: blood. The CDR3 here is CASSSGAGVEETQYF. The CDR3 nucleotides read TGCGCCAGCAGTTCGGGGGCAGGGGTCGAAGAGACCCAGTACTTC. Full variable domain (outside the CDR3, taken from reference TRBV5-1 and TRBJ2-5): KAGVTQTPRYLIKTRGQQVTLSCSPISGHRSVSWYQQTPGQGLQFLFEYFSETQRNKGNFPGRFSGRQFSNSRSEMNVSTLELGDSALYLCASSSGAGVEETQYFGPGTRLLVL.